This entry lists 29 T cell receptor beta chains sequenced from one sample in a study of a mutant IDH1 vaccine in newly diagnosed glioma. Measured with immunoSEQ multiplex PCR; TCRdb has only the in-frame clones, and not every one. The repertoire holds about 46,000 clones, 70% to 90% seen once, with 2.4% in the top ten. As to time point: baseline, week 1 (first vaccination visit). Stated treatment: pre-vaccination baseline after standard-of-care therapy. This material consisted of PBMCs, taken from a glioma patient treated with radiotherapy, temozolomide or both. These receptors were obtained from a man aged 35 to 55 with glioma.

V gene TRBV29-1 combines with J gene TRBJ2-5, with D possibly being TRBD1 (5 bases). The J call may be faulty, since TRBJ2-7 better matches the DNA end. Germline CDR1 and CDR2: SQVTM and ANQGSEA. CDR3 length: 13 amino acids. The CDR3 is CSVVQGRAYEQYF. The DNA of the CDR3 is TGCAGCGTTGTTCAGGGAAGGGCCTACGAGCAGTACTTC.

This chain uses TRBV5-6 with TRBJ2-7, with 8 bases lining up with TRBD2. This CDR3 comprises 14 residues. V lost 4 bases, J lost 4 bases, and 7 bases stayed unmatched. Germline values: CDR1 SGHDT, CDR2 YYEEEE. The DNA for the CDR3 is TGTGCCAGCAGCCAGCGGGGGCGAGGTTACGAGCAGTACTTC. Its protein is CASSQRGRGYEQYF. Looking up the rest from reference TRBV5-6 and TRBJ2-7 gives the full variable domain: DAGVTQSPTHLIKTRGQQVTLRCSPKSGHDTVSWYQQALGQGPQFIFQYYEEEERQRGNFPDRFSGHQFPNYSSELNVNALLLGDSALYLCASSQRGRGYEQYFGPGTRLTVT.

The chain employs TRBV20-1 and TRBJ2-7; no definite D call. The CDR3 contains 11 residues. Germline V lookup: CDR1 DFQATT, CDR2 SNEGSKA (reference sequence). Deletions cut 5 bases from V and 7 bases from J, with 12 bases between. CDR3: CSAALLGEQYF. The CDR3 region has the DNA TGCAGTGCTGCCCTACTTGGTGAGCAGTACTTC.

The chain carries TRBV6-5 and TRBJ2-2, with 10 bases lining up with TRBD2. Trimming removed 6 bases from V and 5 bases from J; junction bases left unmatched: 6. The CDR3 is 15 amino acids. The germline V gene encodes CDR1 MNHEY and CDR2 SVGAGI. The chain's CDR3 is CASSLAGVGTGELFF. Written as DNA, the CDR3 is TGTGCCAGCAGCCTAGCGGGAGTAGGTACCGGGGAGCTGTTTTTT.

This chain links TRBV25-1 with TRBJ2-3, with TRBD1 matching over 9 bases. CDR3 length: 15 amino acids. Germline CDR1 is MGHDK and CDR2 is SYGVNS. The ends lost 5 bases at V and 4 bases at J; junction bases unmatched: 7. The CDR3 here is CASSLDRGKADTQYF. The DNA for the CDR3 is TGTGCCAGCAGTCTAGACAGGGGGAAGGCAGATACGCAGTATTTT.

The chain has TRBV5-4 and TRBJ1-2; D might be TRBD1 (6 bases). The length of the CDR3 is 16 residues. Germline V gene sequence: CDR1 SGHNT, CDR2 YYREEE (reference sequence). With 3 bases removed from V and 2 bases from J, the gap between germline ends came to 17 bases. The CDR3 here is CASSWWWGAGNYGYTF. CDR3 coding DNA: TGTGCCAGCAGCTGGTGGTGGGGGGCCGGGAACTATGGCTACACCTTC.

This chain joins TRBV7-9 and TRBJ2-2, with 9 nucleotides matching TRBD2. The germline V gene has CDR1 SEHNR and CDR2 FQNEAQ (reference sequence). The V segment lost 5 bases and the J segment 6 bases; nucleotides outside the gene matches: 7. CDR3 length equals 15 residues. The CDR3 nucleotides are TGTGCCAGCAGCCAAGCGGGAGGAATGGCCGGGGAGCTGTTTTTT. Encoded protein: CASSQAGGMAGELFF.

V and J are TRBV11-2 and TRBJ2-7, with D unresolved. Germline CDR1 SGHAT, CDR2 FQNNGV. This CDR3 contains 16 residues. V lost 0 bases and J lost 6, with 18 bases in between. The CDR3 loop is CASSLDLRSSRGEQYF. In DNA form, the CDR3 reads TGTGCCAGCAGCTTAGATCTCCGTAGCTCTCGCGGCGAGCAGTACTTC. The full variable domain, rest sourced from reference TRBV11-2 and TRBJ2-7, is EAGVAQSPRYKIIEKRQSVAFWCNPISGHATLYWYQQILGQGPKLLIQFQNNGVVDDSQLPKDRFSAERLKGVDSTLKIQPAKLEDSAVYLCASSLDLRSSRGEQYFGPGTRLTVT.

V is TRBV7-9 and J is TRBJ2-3, with D perhaps matching TRBD2 (5 bases). Germline lookup yields CDR1 SEHNR and CDR2 FQNEAQ (reference sequence). With 7 bases removed from V and 4 bases from J, the gap between germline ends came to 18 bases. This CDR3 spans 15 amino acids. In DNA, the CDR3 is TGTGCCAGCACCAACGTACTAGGCCAGGCAGATACGCAGTATTTT. It translates to CASTNVLGQADTQYF.

This chain uses TRBV27 with TRBJ2-2; TRBD2 matches 8 bases. Germline-derived CDR1 and CDR2 are MNHEY and SMNVEV (reference sequence). J was trimmed by 4 bases and V by 4 bases; bases with no gene match: 8. The CDR3 is 16 residues long. The CDR3 bases are TGTGCCAGCAGTTCTACTCGGGGGGGCGGCACCGGGGAGCTGTTTTTT. Translating gives CASSSTRGGGTGELFF.

This sequence joins TRBV29-1 and TRBJ2-1, with 11 bases identical to TRBD2. Per the germline V gene, CDR1 is SQVTM and CDR2 is ANQGSEA. The CDR3 is 16 residues long. J lost 4 bases, V lost 1 base, and 6 bases had no gene match. CDR3 region: CSVEVLAGGAYNEQFF. In DNA, the CDR3 is TGCAGCGTTGAAGTCCTAGCGGGAGGAGCTTACAATGAGCAGTTCTTC.

The chain couples TRBV19 to TRBJ2-2, with 8 bases fitting TRBD2. Germline V gives CDR1 LNHDA, CDR2 SQIVND (reference sequence). The CDR3 contains 16 residues. V was pared by 3 bases and J by 2 bases, with 5 bases of the junction left unmatched. In DNA form, the CDR3 reads TGTGCCAGTAGTATTTTTAGCGGGGCAAACACCGGGGAGCTGTTTTTT. Translating gives CASSIFSGANTGELFF. Supplemented by reference TRBV19 and TRBJ2-2, the full variable domain reads DGGITQSPKYLFRKEGQNVTLSCEQNLNHDAMYWYRQDPGQGLRLIYYSQIVNDFQKGDIAEGYSVSREKKESFPLTVTSAQKNPTAFYLCASSIFSGANTGELFFGEGSRLTVL.

The chain combines TRBV27 with TRBJ2-7, with TRBD2 matching 9 bases. Germline V CDR1 and CDR2: MNHEY, SMNVEV (reference sequence). The length of the CDR3 is 14 residues. With 3 bases clipped from V and 1 base from J, the junction kept 1 base outside the gene matches. CDR3 protein: CASSFLAGSYEQYF. Written as DNA, the CDR3 is TGTGCCAGCAGTTTCCTAGCGGGGTCCTACGAGCAGTACTTC.

V gene TRBV18 combines with J gene TRBJ2-3, with D possibly matching TRBD2 (5 bases). The length of the CDR3 is 15 residues. Per the germline V gene, CDR1 is KGHSH and CDR2 is LQKENI. Trimming pared 2 bases from V and 2 bases from J, leaving 11 bases between. The CDR3 loop reads CASSPSGLVTDTQYF. The CDR3, as DNA: TGTGCCAGCTCACCATCAGGACTCGTCACAGATACGCAGTATTTT.

The chain combines TRBV4-2 with TRBJ1-4, with 9 bases fitting TRBD1. The germline V gene has CDR1 LGHNA and CDR2 YNFKEQ. The CDR3 has 18 residues. V shed 0 bases and J 5 bases; nucleotides not matched to a gene: 10. CDR3 residues: CASSQDPYSGTGNEKLFF. The CDR3 DNA is TGTGCCAGCAGCCAAGATCCCTATTCTGGGACAGGGAATGAAAAACTGTTTTTT.

This clone has more than one count but fewer than ten. J is TRBJ1-5 and V is TRBV2; D not certain. Germline V gene lookup returns CDR1 SNHLY and CDR2 FYNNEI. V shed 4 bases and J shed 3 bases, with 13 bases lying between them. The CDR3 covers 15 residues. CDR3 in amino acids: CASSVQAGVNQPQHF. The CDR3, as DNA: TGTGCCAGCAGTGTCCAGGCTGGAGTCAATCAGCCCCAGCATTTT.

The CDR3: CASRGRIEANYGYTF. CDR3 DNA: TGTGCCAGCCGGGGGCGGATTGAAGCTAACTATGGCTACACCTTC. The genes are TRBV18 and TRBJ1-2, with D perhaps TRBD1 (6 bases). Germline V lookup: CDR1 KGHSH, CDR2 LQKENI. The CDR3 is 15 residues long. V lost 8 bases and J 0 bases, leaving 16 bases between the germline ends.

DNA for the CDR3: TGTGCCAGCAGTTTAATCACTCCCCTCAACTACGAGCAGTACTTC. It yields the protein CASSLITPLNYEQYF. The gene calls are TRBV28 and TRBJ2-7, with D unclear. In germline, CDR1 is MDHEN, CDR2 SYDVKM. The CDR3 extends over 15 amino acids. Trimming left V 2 bases short and J 3 bases short, with 14 bases between.

The chain couples TRBV5-4 to TRBJ1-1; 9 bases match TRBD1. Per germline, CDR1 SGHNT and CDR2 YYREEE (reference sequence). The CDR3 has 14 residues. J was trimmed by 5 bases and V by 4 bases; bases with no gene match: 6. CDR3: CASSIDRGETEAFF. The CDR3 coding sequence is TGTGCCAGCAGCATCGACAGGGGGGAGACTGAAGCTTTCTTT.

This sequence joins TRBV7-9 and TRBJ2-7, with a tentative D call TRBD1 (6 bases). This CDR3 region has 16 residues. Germline CDR1 SEHNR, CDR2 FQNEAQ (reference sequence). V was clipped by 1 base and J by 2 bases, with 15 bases between them. The CDR3 here is CASSLGTGQGTYEQYF. CDR3 in DNA: TGTGCCAGCAGCTTAGGAACAGGGCAGGGAACCTACGAGCAGTACTTC.

The chain uses TRBV6-1 and TRBJ1-2; D is uncertain. Between the trimmed V and J ends, which lost 5 bases and 0 bases, there was a span of 10 bases. The CDR3 loop spans 14 amino acids. Germline lookup yields CDR1 MNHNS and CDR2 SASEGT. CDR3 loop: CASSSLPTNYGYTF. The CDR3 DNA reads as TGTGCCAGCAGTTCCCTCCCGACTAACTATGGCTACACCTTC.

This chain links TRBV9 with TRBJ1-4, with D maybe TRBD1 (6 bases). The germline V gene encodes CDR1 SGDLS and CDR2 YYNGEE. This CDR3 has 15 residues. V shed 4 bases and J shed 7 bases, with 17 bases lying between them. The CDR3 reads CASSPYREGGEKLFF. The CDR3 DNA reads TGTGCCAGCAGCCCCTACAGGGAGGGAGGTGAAAAACTGTTTTTT.

To note about this clone: One junction end disagrees with the germline gene, perhaps due to a read error. The CDR3 is CASSLVPGGSTDTQYF. CDR3 sequence (DNA): TGTGCTAGCAGCTTAGTACCGGGAGGTAGCACAGATACGCAGTATTTT. V gene TRBV7-7 combines with J gene TRBJ2-3, with TRBD2 matching 7 bases. CDR1 and CDR2 (germline): SSHAT, FNYEAQ (reference sequence). This CDR3 contains 16 residues.

This chain uses TRBV18 with TRBJ2-7; 9 bases are shared with TRBD2. Germline assignment: CDR1 KGHSH and CDR2 LQKENI. The CDR3 spans 15 residues. J lost 5 bases, V lost 1 base, and 6 bases had no gene match. The CDR3 DNA reads TGTGCCAGCTCACCACGGGCGCGGGAGGGCGACGAGCAGTACTTC. This gives the protein CASSPRAREGDEQYF.

This chain uses TRBV4-1 with TRBJ1-4; 9 nucleotides line up with TRBD1. The CDR3 contains 18 residues. Trimming took 3 bases from V and 6 from J; bases not matched to a gene: 14. The germline CDR1 and CDR2 sequences are MGHRA and YSYEKL. CDR3 in amino acids: CASSHPPSTGTGYEKLFF. The CDR3, as DNA: TGCGCCAGCAGCCACCCCCCGTCCACCGGGACAGGGTATGAAAAACTGTTTTTT.

The chain is built from TRBV7-9 and TRBJ1-3, with 7 nucleotides matching TRBD1. V was clipped by 5 bases and J by 3 bases; unmatched bases: 10. Germline CDR1 and CDR2: SEHNR and FQNEAQ (reference sequence). The CDR3 extends over 16 amino acids. CDR3 bases: TGTGCCAGCAGCCCGAAGACAGGGAGGGTTGGAAACACCATATATTTT. Its translation is CASSPKTGRVGNTIYF.

The V call is TRBV5-4, the J call TRBJ2-3; D unclear. CDR1 SGHNT and CDR2 YYREEE come from the germline V gene (reference sequence). The length of the CDR3 is 13 residues. Between the trimmed V and J ends, which lost 3 bases and 3 bases, there was a span of 8 bases. Here the CDR3 DNA reads TGTGCCAGCAGCTATATCGGTACAGATACGCAGTATTTT. Translation gives CASSYIGTDTQYF. Looking up the rest from reference TRBV5-4 and TRBJ2-3 gives the full variable domain: ETGVTQSPTHLIKTRGQQVTLRCSSQSGHNTVSWYQQALGQGPQFIFQYYREEENGRGNFPPRFSGLQFPNYSSELNVNALELDDSALYLCASSYIGTDTQYFGPGTRLTVL.

The genes are TRBV5-1 and TRBJ2-5; no definite D call. Germline loops: CDR1 SGHRS, CDR2 YFSETQ. This CDR3 is 14 amino acids long. V was trimmed by 2 bases and J by 4 bases, leaving 12 bases between them. The CDR3 region is CASSLGRLRETQYF. Here the CDR3 DNA reads TGCGCCAGCAGCTTAGGACGGTTGCGAGAGACCCAGTACTTC.

The V and J genes are TRBV19 and TRBJ2-1; 13 bases are shared with TRBD2. Trimming cost V 4 bases and J 7 bases; bases outside gene matches: 4. This CDR3 has 15 amino acids. Germline V gene lookup returns CDR1 LNHDA and CDR2 SQIVND (reference sequence). The CDR3 nucleotides are TGTGCCAGTAGTACGACTAGCGGGAGGAGTAATGAGCAGTTCTTC. The encoded protein is CASSTTSGRSNEQFF.